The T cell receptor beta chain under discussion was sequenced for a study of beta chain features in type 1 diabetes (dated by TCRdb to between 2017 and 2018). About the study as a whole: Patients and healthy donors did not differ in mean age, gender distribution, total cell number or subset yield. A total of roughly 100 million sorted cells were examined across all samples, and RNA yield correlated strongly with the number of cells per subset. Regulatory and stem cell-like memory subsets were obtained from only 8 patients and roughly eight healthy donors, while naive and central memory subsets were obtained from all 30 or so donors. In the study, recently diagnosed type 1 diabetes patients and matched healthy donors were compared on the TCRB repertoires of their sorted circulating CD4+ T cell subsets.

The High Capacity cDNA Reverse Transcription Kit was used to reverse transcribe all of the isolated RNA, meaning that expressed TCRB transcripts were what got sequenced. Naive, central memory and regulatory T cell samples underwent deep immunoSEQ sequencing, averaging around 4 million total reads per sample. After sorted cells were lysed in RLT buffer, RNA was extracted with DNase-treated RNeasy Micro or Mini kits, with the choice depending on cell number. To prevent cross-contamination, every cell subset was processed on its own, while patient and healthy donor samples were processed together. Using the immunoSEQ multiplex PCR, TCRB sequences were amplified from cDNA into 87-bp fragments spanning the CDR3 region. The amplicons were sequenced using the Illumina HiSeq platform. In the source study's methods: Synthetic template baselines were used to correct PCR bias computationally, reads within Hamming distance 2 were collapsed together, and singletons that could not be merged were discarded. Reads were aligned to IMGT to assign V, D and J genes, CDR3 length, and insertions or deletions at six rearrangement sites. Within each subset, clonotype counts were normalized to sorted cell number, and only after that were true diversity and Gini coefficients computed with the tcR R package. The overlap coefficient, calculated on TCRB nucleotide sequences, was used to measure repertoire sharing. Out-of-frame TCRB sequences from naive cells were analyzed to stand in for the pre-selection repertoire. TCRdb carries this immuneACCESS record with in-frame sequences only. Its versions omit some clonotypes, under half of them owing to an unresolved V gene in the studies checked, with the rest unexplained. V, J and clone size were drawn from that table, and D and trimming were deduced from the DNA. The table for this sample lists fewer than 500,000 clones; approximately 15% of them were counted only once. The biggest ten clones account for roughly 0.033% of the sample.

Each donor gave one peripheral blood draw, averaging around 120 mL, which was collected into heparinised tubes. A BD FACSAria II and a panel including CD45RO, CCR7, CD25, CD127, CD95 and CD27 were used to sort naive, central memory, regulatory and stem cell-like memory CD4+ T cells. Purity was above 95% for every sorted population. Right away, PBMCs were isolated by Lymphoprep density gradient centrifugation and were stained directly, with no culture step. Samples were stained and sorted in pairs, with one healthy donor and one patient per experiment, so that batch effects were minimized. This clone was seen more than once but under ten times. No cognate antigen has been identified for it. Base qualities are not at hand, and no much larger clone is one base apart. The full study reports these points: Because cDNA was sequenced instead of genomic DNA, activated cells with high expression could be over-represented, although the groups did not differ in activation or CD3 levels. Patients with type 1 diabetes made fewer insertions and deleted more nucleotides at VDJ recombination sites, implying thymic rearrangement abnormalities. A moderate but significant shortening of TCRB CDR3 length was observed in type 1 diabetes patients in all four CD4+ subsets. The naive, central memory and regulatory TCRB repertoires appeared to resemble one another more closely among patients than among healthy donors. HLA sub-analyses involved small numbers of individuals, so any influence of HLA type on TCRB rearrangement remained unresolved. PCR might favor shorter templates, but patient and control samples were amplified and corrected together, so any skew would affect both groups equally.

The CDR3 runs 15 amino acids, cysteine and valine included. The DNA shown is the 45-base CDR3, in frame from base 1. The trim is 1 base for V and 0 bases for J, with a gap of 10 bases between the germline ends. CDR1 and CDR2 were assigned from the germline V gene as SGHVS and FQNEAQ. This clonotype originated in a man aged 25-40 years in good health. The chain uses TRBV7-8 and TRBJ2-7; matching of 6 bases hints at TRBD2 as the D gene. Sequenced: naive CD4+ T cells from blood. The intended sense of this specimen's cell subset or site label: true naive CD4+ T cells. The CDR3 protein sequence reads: CASSLVLGGSYEQYV. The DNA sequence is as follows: TGTGCCAGCAGCTTAGTTTTGGGGGGCTCCTACGAGCAGTACGTC.